The 7 T cell receptor beta chains below were found in one sample sequenced in a study of shared clonotypes between healthy human individuals. Clones were read by immunoSEQ multiplex PCR, and TCRdb kept only the in-frame ones, dropping some. The data show 2 million to 3 million clones, 90% to 95% seen once. The sequenced material came from naive CD4+ T cells sorted from blood. Subset in this sample: CD45RA+ positively selected. These receptors all stem from a man younger than 30 in good health.

Comments on this clone: Other nucleotide sequences from this sample produce the same CDR3. The chain combines TRBV9 with TRBJ2-3; 7 nucleotides align to TRBD2. The CDR3 runs to 13 residues. Trimming at V came to 2 bases and at J to 4 bases, leaving 1 base not matched to a gene. Looked up from germline, CDR1 is SGDLS and CDR2 is YYNGEE. This chain's CDR3 is CASSVAGADTQYF. The CDR3 DNA follows: TGTGCCAGCAGCGTCGCGGGGGCAGATACGCAGTATTTT. Complete variable domain (other parts from reference TRBV9 and TRBJ2-3): DSGVTQTPKHLITATGQRVTLRCSPRSGDLSVYWYQQSLDQGLQFLIQYYNGEERAKGNILERFSAQQFPDLHSELNLSSLELGDSALYFCASSVAGADTQYFGPGTRLTVL.

The V call is TRBV6-5, the J call TRBJ1-2; D perhaps matches TRBD1 (5 bases). V lost 4 bases to trimming and J lost 8 bases, with 17 bases between them. This CDR3 is 14 amino acids long. CDR1 and CDR2 (germline): MNHEY, SVGAGI. CDR3 loop: CASSSQGRREGYTF. DNA of the CDR3: TGTGCCAGCAGTTCCCAGGGTAGGCGGGAAGGCTACACCTTC.

J is TRBJ1-2 and V is TRBV7-9; maybe TRBD1 (6 bases). Trimming cost V 6 bases and J 5 bases, with 22 bases left between them. The germline V gene has CDR1 SEHNR and CDR2 FQNEAQ (reference sequence). The CDR3 extends over 16 amino acids. CDR3 protein: CASSSRPEGGGYGYTF. Here the CDR3 DNA reads TGTGCCAGCAGTTCTCGTCCCGAGGGGGGTGGGTATGGCTACACCTTC. Filled out from reference TRBV7-9 and TRBJ1-2, the complete variable domain reads DTGVSQNPRHKITKRGQNVTFRCDPISEHNRLYWYRQTLGQGPEFLTYFQNEAQLEKSRLLSDRFSAERPKGSFSTLEIQRTEQGDSAMYLCASSSRPEGGGYGYTFGSGTRLTVV.

This chain links TRBV20-1 with TRBJ2-5; no clear D gene. Trimming left V 2 bases short and J 13 bases short, with 11 bases between. This CDR3 has 10 amino acids. Germline CDR1 DFQATT, CDR2 SNEGSKA (reference sequence). The CDR3: CSARKGSLYF. As DNA, the CDR3 is TGCAGTGCTAGAAAAGGTTCTCTGTACTTC.

As DNA, the CDR3 is TGTGCCAGCAGCCTGACCGGGACAGGGGAAAAACTGTTTTTT. Protein product: CASSLTGTGEKLFF. This sequence joins TRBV5-5 and TRBJ1-4; 9 positions match TRBD1. V was pared by 4 bases and J by 8 bases, with 6 bases of the junction left unmatched. This CDR3 is 14 amino acids long. Germline lookup yields CDR1 SGHKS and CDR2 YYEKEE (reference sequence).

This clone was seen a few times. The V call is TRBV5-3, the J call TRBJ1-5; 7 positions agree with TRBD1. TRBV5-3 is known as an ORF, though its function is uncertain. With V trimmed by 8 bases and J by 4 bases, 9 bases remained unmatched. This CDR3 is built from 14 residues. The CDR3 sequence is CASRQGRWNQPQHF. DNA of the CDR3: TGTGCCAGTCGACAGGGTCGATGGAATCAGCCCCAGCATTTT.

The gene calls are TRBV7-9 and TRBJ2-5; 8 bases match TRBD1. Trimming cost V 5 bases and J 2 bases; bases outside gene matches: 1. Germline V CDR1 and CDR2: SEHNR, FQNEAQ (reference sequence). The CDR3 totals 13 residues. CDR3 region: CASSGQGQETQYF. CDR3 coding DNA: TGTGCCAGCAGCGGACAGGGTCAAGAGACCCAGTACTTC.